These 21 T cell receptor beta chains came from one sample sequenced in a study of T-cell reconstitution after alpha-beta-depleted transplantation in children. TCRbeta library construction was performed incorporating unique molecular identifiers. TCRdb used MiXCR to reprocess the PCR reads, holding one entry per CDR3 protein. The table has hundreds of thousands of distinct CDR3 sequences, around 11% seen once. The sample consisted of PBMCs from the stem cell graft donor, taken from the stem cell graft. Receptors originate from a human donor who donated a stem cell graft to a child with acute lymphoblastic leukemia.

Many counts were recorded for this clonotype. The rearrangement uses TRBV5-1 and TRBJ1-3; D perhaps matches TRBD1 (6 bases). CDR1 and CDR2 from the germline V gene are SGHRS and YFSETQ. This CDR3 comprises 17 residues. Deletions cut 0 bases from V and 0 bases from J, with 13 bases between. The CDR3 region is CASSLGGGGVSGNTIYF. The CDR3 region has the DNA TGCGCCAGCAGCTTGGGAGGGGGGGGCGTCTCTGGAAACACCATATATTTT.

This clonotype has a count of ten or more. The CDR3 nucleotides read TGTGCCAGTAGACCCGACAGAAACACCATATATTTT. Its protein is CASRPDRNTIYF. The rearrangement joins TRBV19 to TRBJ1-3, with D unresolved. The CDR3 is made up of 12 amino acids. V lost 6 bases, J lost 5 bases, and 8 bases lay in between. Germline lookup yields CDR1 LNHDA and CDR2 SQIVND (reference sequence). The full variable domain, with the rest looked up from reference TRBV19 and TRBJ1-3, is DGGITQSPKYLFRKEGQNVTLSCEQNLNHDAMYWYRQDPGQGLRLIYYSQIVNDFQKGDIAEGYSVSREKKESFPLTVTSAQKNPTAFYLCASRPDRNTIYFGEGSWLTVV.

This clonotype was picked up many times. The chain recombines TRBV20-1 with TRBJ2-3; 7 bases map to TRBD2. Germline CDR1 DFQATT, CDR2 SNEGSKA (reference sequence). This CDR3 region has 13 residues. V lost 5 bases to trimming and J lost 1 base; unmatched junction nucleotides: 3. The CDR3: CSAHLAGTDTQYF. DNA of the CDR3: TGCAGTGCTCACCTAGCGGGCACAGATACGCAGTATTTT.

Many counts were recorded for this clonotype. The chain uses TRBV6-1 and TRBJ1-2; D is ambiguous. The CDR3 is made up of 15 amino acids. Trimming cost V 1 base and J 5 bases, with 14 bases left between them. The V gene's germline CDR1 is MNHNS and CDR2 SASEGT. The DNA for the CDR3 is TGTGCCAGCAGTGAAGTCGGGGAATTCGGATATGGCTACACCTTC. This codes for CASSEVGEFGYGYTF.

This clonotype showed up many times. This chain connects TRBV27 to TRBJ2-7; 7 nucleotides match TRBD2. This CDR3 contains 16 residues. Unmatched junction bases numbered 16, after V lost 6 bases and J lost 5 bases. The V gene's germline CDR1 is MNHEY and CDR2 SMNVEV (reference sequence). CDR3 sequence (DNA): TGTGCCAGCAGGGCAGCGGGAACTGGATTGACTGACGAGCAGTACTTC. Amino acids: CASRAAGTGLTDEQYF.

This clonotype was detected many times. CDR3 region: CASSVAPEGYEQYF. The DNA for the CDR3 is TGTGCCAGCAGCGTCGCCCCTGAGGGCTACGAGCAGTACTTC. The rearrangement links TRBV9 to TRBJ2-7, with D possibly being TRBD2 (5 bases). This CDR3 is built from 14 residues. Trimming left V 2 bases short and J 3 bases short, with 12 bases between. The germline V gene encodes CDR1 SGDLS and CDR2 YYNGEE.

This clonotype was counted many times. The genes are TRBV5-5 and TRBJ1-2; D gene ambiguous. V was pared by 5 bases and J by 2 bases, with 10 bases between. Germline V gene data show CDR1 as SGHKS and CDR2 as YYEKEE (reference sequence). This CDR3 spans 13 amino acids. The CDR3, as DNA: TGTGCCAGCAGTTACGACATCAACTATGGCTACACCTTC. This translates into CASSYDINYGYTF.

This clonotype appeared many times. V and J are TRBV6-5 and TRBJ2-1; TRBD1 matches 11 bases. This CDR3 has 16 amino acids. V lost 2 bases to trimming and J lost 1 base; unmatched junction nucleotides: 1. The germline V gene encodes CDR1 MNHEY and CDR2 SVGAGI. CDR3 nucleotide sequence: TGTGCCAGCAGTTACGGACAGGGGGCTTCCTACAATGAGCAGTTCTTC. It encodes CASSYGQGASYNEQFF.

Many counts were recorded for this clonotype. V gene TRBV5-1 combines with J gene TRBJ2-2; D remains ambiguous. Germline lookup yields CDR1 SGHRS and CDR2 YFSETQ. CDR3 length: 12 residues. V lost 2 bases and J lost 7, with 6 bases in between. CDR3 in DNA: TGCGCCAGCAGCTTCGGCGGCGGGGAGCTGTTTTTT. Residues: CASSFGGGELFF.

This clonotype came up many times. The V gene is TRBV28, the J gene TRBJ1-1, with no clear D. Germline loops: CDR1 MDHEN, CDR2 SYDVKM. V was shortened by 7 bases and J by 4 bases, with 19 bases between the two germline ends. The CDR3 extends over 15 amino acids. CDR3 coding DNA: TGTGCCAGCACCTGGATGGGTGTCGGCAGCACTGAAGCTTTCTTT. As protein: CASTWMGVGSTEAFF. Filled out from reference TRBV28 and TRBJ1-1, the complete variable domain reads DVKVTQSSRYLVKRTGEKVFLECVQDMDHENMFWYRQDPGLGLRLIYFSYDVKMKEKGDIPEGYSVSREKKERFSLILESASTNQTSMYLCASTWMGVGSTEAFFGQGTRLTVV.

This clonotype was counted between two and nine times. V is TRBV20-1 and J is TRBJ2-3; 7 nucleotides line up with TRBD2. The CDR3 contains 12 residues. The V segment lost 0 bases and the J segment 11 bases; nucleotides outside the gene matches: 5. The V gene's germline CDR1 is DFQATT and CDR2 SNEGSKA (reference sequence). In DNA, the CDR3 is TGCAGTGCTAGAGACACTAGCGTCAAGCAGTATTTT. Protein sequence: CSARDTSVKQYF.

This clonotype was seen many times. This chain uses TRBV20-1 with TRBJ1-6; D is perhaps TRBD1 (5 bases). From germline, CDR1 is DFQATT and CDR2 SNEGSKA (reference sequence). The CDR3 consists of 15 residues. Trimming removed 5 bases at V and 8 bases at J, with 19 bases between. The CDR3 here is CSAPTSVGGYSPLHF. The DNA for the CDR3 is TGCAGTGCTCCCACCAGCGTCGGGGGGTATTCACCCCTCCACTTT.

This chain connects TRBV12-3 or TRBV12-4 to TRBJ2-5, with 9 bases matching TRBD1. The CDR3 is 19 residues long. J was trimmed by 5 bases and V by 1 base; bases with no gene match: 17. In nucleotides, the CDR3 is TGTGCCAGCAGTTTAGGAGCATCTATCGGACAGGGGTTATTGGAGACCCAGTACTTC. Its protein is CASSLGASIGQGLLETQYF.

The CDR3: CASSYLYRDRVSGANVLTF. CDR3 sequence (DNA): TGTGCCAGCAGTTATCTCTACCGGGACAGGGTATCTGGGGCCAACGTCCTGACTTTC. The chain employs TRBV6-5 and TRBJ2-6; 9 nucleotides align to TRBD1. The CDR3 runs to 19 residues. The germline gives CDR1 MNHEY, CDR2 SVGAGI. Germline trimming cut 3 bases from V and 1 base from J; bases unmatched to any gene: 10.

This clonotype was seen ten or more times. The chain combines TRBV20-1 with TRBJ2-1; D is ambiguous. The ends were cut back, 5 bases at V and 8 bases at J, with 19 bases in the middle. The CDR3 loop spans 14 amino acids. Germline-derived CDR1 and CDR2 are DFQATT and SNEGSKA (reference sequence). The CDR3 reads CSARTNSAFDEQFF. For the CDR3, the DNA is TGCAGTGCTCGCACTAACAGCGCATTTGATGAGCAGTTCTTC.

The genes are TRBV20-1 and TRBJ2-5; TRBD2 aligns across 12 bases. CDR1 is DFQATT, CDR2 SNEGSKA, per germline (reference sequence). CDR3 size: 15 residues. J was trimmed by 4 bases and V by 3 bases; bases with no gene match: 6. The DNA for the CDR3 is TGCAGTGCTAGCCTAGCGGGGGGGGTCTTAGAGACCCAGTACTTC. It yields the protein CSASLAGGVLETQYF.

In this sample, this clonotype turned up a few times. The rearrangement uses TRBV4-3 and TRBJ2-6, with 8 bases matching TRBD1. Germline CDR1 LGHNA, CDR2 YSLEER. V gave up 4 bases and J gave up 4 bases; unmatched junction bases: 3. The CDR3 has 15 amino acids. CDR3 amino acids: CASSLGTGGANVLTF. Written as DNA, the CDR3 is TGCGCCAGCAGCCTTGGGACAGGAGGGGCCAACGTCCTGACTTTC.

The table lists this clonotype with many counts. The chain is built from TRBV5-1 and TRBJ2-5; 7 bases map to TRBD2. V shed 4 bases, J shed 4 bases, and the junction held 7 bases outside the gene matches. This CDR3 region has 14 residues. CDR1 is SGHRS and CDR2 is YFSETQ in the germline V gene. The CDR3 spells CASSKKAGLETQYF. The CDR3 coding sequence is TGCGCCAGCAGCAAGAAAGCGGGGTTAGAGACCCAGTACTTC.

This clonotype was seen at least ten times. The gene calls are TRBV28 and TRBJ1-5; no firm D call. Germline CDR1 MDHEN, CDR2 SYDVKM. V was shortened by 6 bases and J by 6 bases, with 18 bases between the two germline ends. The length of the CDR3 is 15 residues. The CDR3 DNA reads TGTGCCAGCAGCCCGTTGGGAAAGAAGGGTCAGCCCCAGCATTTT. Translation gives CASSPLGKKGQPQHF.

This clonotype was seen more than once but under ten times. J is TRBJ2-3 and V is TRBV20-1; maybe TRBD2 (6 bases). V was shortened by 7 bases and J by 2 bases, with 16 bases between the two germline ends. There are 14 residues in the CDR3. Germline values: CDR1 DFQATT, CDR2 SNEGSKA (reference sequence). The CDR3 bases are TGCAGTGGCATGATGCAGCGGGCCACAGATACGCAGTATTTT. As protein: CSGMMQRATDTQYF.

This clonotype occurred many times. The chain combines TRBV11-2 with TRBJ2-2; TRBD1 matches at 9 bases. In germline, CDR1 is SGHAT, CDR2 FQNNGV. This CDR3 spans 15 amino acids. The junction had 5 bases not matched to a gene; V was cut back by 4 bases and J by 5 bases. This chain's CDR3 is CASSSTGGGTGELFF. DNA for the CDR3: TGTGCCAGCAGCTCCACAGGGGGCGGGACCGGGGAGCTGTTTTTT.